Shown below are 27 T cell receptor beta chains from a single sample sequenced in a study of CD8 T cells in ankylosing spondylitis. Study outcomes and limitations: In ankylosing spondylitis blood, a motif of 7 to 9 highly homologous TCR beta variants appeared characteristic.

TCRdb fed the 5' RACE reads into MiXCR, producing one record per CDR3 protein. Among around 440,000 distinct CDR3 sequences listed, 17% were seen once. For these TCRs, the target antigens are not known. The sample consisted of blood, either unsorted or a sorted T cell fraction (not recorded which). These receptors were obtained from a male donor with ankylosing spondylitis.

The gene calls are TRBV7-6 and TRBJ2-7, with no clear D. V lost 0 bases and J lost 3, with 6 bases in between. The germline gives CDR1 SGHVS, CDR2 FNYEAQ. The CDR3 has 13 amino acids. CDR3 residues: CASSLAAIYEQYF. The CDR3 nucleotides are TGTGCCAGCAGCTTAGCCGCAATCTACGAGCAGTACTTC.

This clonotype has ten or more counts. The rearrangement links TRBV3-1 to TRBJ1-1, with 11 positions matching TRBD1. V lost 1 base to trimming and J lost 6 bases; unmatched junction nucleotides: 4. The CDR3 loop spans 15 amino acids. The germline V gene encodes CDR1 LGHDT and CDR2 YNNKEL (reference sequence). The CDR3 spells CASSQGTGGSPEAFF. The CDR3 DNA sequence: TGTGCCAGCAGCCAAGGGACAGGGGGCTCCCCTGAAGCTTTCTTT.

This clonotype occurred once. The gene calls are TRBV27 and TRBJ2-1; no reliable D call. The V end lost 8 bases, the J end lost 1 base, and 12 bases lay between the germline ends. The CDR3 runs 14 residues. Germline loops: CDR1 MNHEY, CDR2 SMNVEV (reference sequence). The CDR3 spells CASAELESYNEQFF. The CDR3, as DNA: TGTGCCAGCGCCGAGCTAGAATCCTACAATGAGCAGTTCTTC.

The rearrangement links TRBV29-1 to TRBJ1-1, with D unresolved. The CDR3 totals 10 residues. V lost 7 bases, J lost 3 bases, and 6 bases lay in between. Germline lookup yields CDR1 SQVTM and CDR2 ANQGSEA. The CDR3 sequence: CSAGYTEAFF. In DNA, the CDR3 is TGCAGCGCCGGCTACACTGAAGCTTTCTTT.

The chain couples TRBV4-2 to TRBJ2-2; D not resolved. The CDR3 loop spans 15 amino acids. V lost 0 bases to trimming and J lost 4 bases, with 9 bases between them. CDR1 LGHNA and CDR2 YNFKEQ come from the germline V gene. The CDR3 region is CASSQDPGLTGELFF. The CDR3 coding sequence is TGTGCCAGCAGCCAAGATCCTGGGCTCACCGGGGAGCTGTTTTTT.

There are a few counts of this clonotype. The chain combines TRBV5-6 with TRBJ2-1; perhaps TRBD2 as D (6 bases). The CDR3 length is 15 residues. The germline gives CDR1 SGHDT, CDR2 YYEEEE. V shed 4 bases and J shed 9 bases, with 20 bases lying between them. In DNA, the CDR3 is TGTGCCAGCAGCCCCTCTACATGGGCGGGGAGTGAGCAGTTCTTC. It translates to CASSPSTWAGSEQFF.

The chain joins TRBV20-1 to TRBJ1-5; no clear D gene. The CDR3 is made up of 13 amino acids. With 5 bases removed from V and 5 bases from J, the gap between germline ends came to 13 bases. Per the germline V gene, CDR1 is DFQATT and CDR2 is SNEGSKA (reference sequence). In DNA form, the CDR3 reads TGCAGTGCTGTGAGCTCGGGAGATCAGCCCCAGCATTTT. Protein product: CSAVSSGDQPQHF.

This clonotype was seen only a few times. The rearrangement joins TRBV20-1 to TRBJ2-1; 9 nucleotides align to TRBD1. Germline CDR1 reads DFQATT; CDR2 reads SNEGSKA (reference sequence). The CDR3 extends over 14 amino acids. Unmatched junction bases numbered 5, after V lost 3 bases and J lost 5 bases. The CDR3 DNA reads TGCAGTGCTAGTGTTCGGACAGGGGACAATGAGCAGTTCTTC. Its protein product is CSASVRTGDNEQFF.

The chain uses TRBV20-1 and TRBJ2-5; a possible D gene is TRBD1 (6 bases). There are 13 residues in the CDR3. Germline-derived CDR1 and CDR2 are DFQATT and SNEGSKA (reference sequence). Trimming removed 0 bases at V and 2 bases at J, with 7 bases between. Here the CDR3 reads CSAREGAQETQYF. CDR3 bases: TGCAGTGCTAGAGAGGGGGCACAAGAGACCCAGTACTTC.

The chain joins TRBV28 to TRBJ1-1; TRBD1 might be the D (5 bases). This CDR3 is built from 12 residues. Germline lookup yields CDR1 MDHEN and CDR2 SYDVKM. The ends were cut back, 5 bases at V and 5 bases at J, with 9 bases in the middle. The CDR3, as DNA: TGTGCCAGCAGTGGGGCTTGGACTGAAGCTTTCTTT. As protein: CASSGAWTEAFF. The variable domain in full, with the rest retrieved from reference TRBV28 and TRBJ1-1, is DVKVTQSSRYLVKRTGEKVFLECVQDMDHENMFWYRQDPGLGLRLIYFSYDVKMKEKGDIPEGYSVSREKKERFSLILESASTNQTSMYLCASSGAWTEAFFGQGTRLTVV.

This clonotype has at least ten counts. V usage is TRBV5-1 and J usage is TRBJ1-1, with D possibly TRBD1 on 6 matching bases. Trimming left V 0 bases short and J 1 base short, with 10 bases between. Germline CDR1 SGHRS, CDR2 YFSETQ. This CDR3 spans 15 amino acids. This chain's CDR3 is CASSLAKGGNTEAFF. CDR3 DNA sequence: TGCGCCAGCAGCTTGGCGAAGGGGGGGAACACTGAAGCTTTCTTT.

A few counts support this clonotype. The rearrangement uses TRBV4-1 and TRBJ2-7, with TRBD2 matching over 15 bases. The V and J ends lost 3 bases and 2 bases, in that order; junction bases with no gene match: 5. This CDR3 comprises 17 residues. Germline V gene sequence: CDR1 MGHRA, CDR2 YSYEKL. DNA of the CDR3: TGCGCCAGCAGCCAGGGACTAGCGGGGGGAACACCCTACGAGCAGTACTTC. Translating gives CASSQGLAGGTPYEQYF.

This clonotype was counted many times. The chain combines TRBV9 with TRBJ1-1, with TRBD1 as a possible D gene (5 bases). V was shortened by 0 bases and J by 6 bases, with 15 bases between the two germline ends. The CDR3 totals 15 residues. Germline CDR1 reads SGDLS; CDR2 reads YYNGEE. The CDR3 reads CASSVGLGGRAEAFF. CDR3 DNA sequence: TGTGCCAGCAGCGTAGGGCTTGGGGGTCGAGCTGAAGCTTTCTTT.

This clonotype was recorded a few times. J is TRBJ2-3 and V is TRBV2; TRBD1 aligns across 8 bases. J gave up 4 bases and V 6 bases, and 9 bases lay outside the gene matches. This CDR3 is 15 amino acids long. Germline V gene lookup returns CDR1 SNHLY and CDR2 FYNNEI. CDR3: CASRGDRGFADTQYF. DNA of the CDR3: TGTGCCAGCAGGGGAGACAGGGGATTCGCAGATACGCAGTATTTT.

This clonotype was detected a few times. This rearrangement joins TRBV10-3 to TRBJ1-5, with 10 bases fitting TRBD1. The germline V gene has CDR1 ENHRY and CDR2 SYGVKD. The CDR3 totals 18 residues. Germline trimming cut 3 bases from V and 3 bases from J; bases unmatched to any gene: 11. In DNA form, the CDR3 reads TGTGCCATCAGTGACTTCCCCCCGGGACAGGGGATCAATCAGCCCCAGCATTTT. It translates to CAISDFPPGQGINQPQHF.

This clonotype was seen at least ten times. The V call is TRBV27, the J call TRBJ1-1, with unresolved D. The germline V gene has CDR1 MNHEY and CDR2 SMNVEV (reference sequence). The CDR3 consists of 13 residues. Trimming stripped 2 bases from V and 2 bases from J, with 6 bases between. The CDR3 nucleotides read TGTGCCAGCAGTTTAATCCCAAACACTGAAGCTTTCTTT. It specifies CASSLIPNTEAFF.

This clonotype appeared a single time. V gene TRBV5-8 combines with J gene TRBJ1-1; a weak D match, TRBD1 (6 bases). The germline gives CDR1 SGHTS, CDR2 YDEGEE. V dropped 1 base and J dropped 4 bases, with 17 bases sitting between them. The CDR3 consists of 16 residues. The DNA for the CDR3 is TGTGCCAGCAGCTTGTATCTCCAGGGGACGACCACTGAAGCTTTCTTT. It codes for CASSLYLQGTTTEAFF.

The chain recombines TRBV2 with TRBJ2-7; 8 nucleotides line up with TRBD2. With 6 bases clipped from V and 2 bases from J, the junction kept 3 bases outside the gene matches. CDR1 is SNHLY, CDR2 FYNNEI, per germline. This CDR3 comprises 13 residues. The CDR3 protein is CASRGGLAYEQYF. The CDR3 bases are TGTGCCAGCAGGGGGGGACTAGCCTACGAGCAGTACTTC.

The chain is built from TRBV5-1 and TRBJ1-2; D perhaps matches TRBD1 (6 bases). CDR3 length equals 18 residues. Germline lookup yields CDR1 SGHRS and CDR2 YFSETQ. The V end lost 4 bases, the J end lost 0 bases, and 22 bases lay between the germline ends. The CDR3 nucleotides read TGCGCCAGCAGCGCCCCTACCGTGGACAGAGATGCTAACTATGGCTACACCTTC. This translates into CASSAPTVDRDANYGYTF.

This clonotype was seen many times. V gene TRBV29-1 combines with J gene TRBJ2-5; possibly TRBD2 for D (6 bases). Germline V gene data show CDR1 as SQVTM and CDR2 as ANQGSEA. The CDR3 length is 12 residues. The V gene lost 5 bases and the J gene lost 5 bases, with 12 bases spanning the gap. The CDR3 region is CSVNTGVETQYF. CDR3 nucleotide sequence: TGCAGCGTTAATACGGGAGTGGAGACCCAGTACTTC.

This clonotype was seen at least ten times. The CDR3 bases are TGTGCCAGCAGCAGGACCGATACAACTAATGAAAAACTGTTTTTT. It is translated as CASSRTDTTNEKLFF. The chain links TRBV6-1 to TRBJ1-4, with D unresolved. The CDR3 is made up of 15 amino acids. The V gene's germline CDR1 is MNHNS and CDR2 SASEGT. V was trimmed by 6 bases and J by 0 bases, leaving 11 bases between them.

In its sample, this clonotype was seen a few times. The chain carries TRBV20-1 and TRBJ2-1, with D perhaps matching TRBD2 (6 bases). The CDR3 consists of 13 residues. Trimming cost V 2 bases and J 6 bases, with 11 bases left between them. In germline, CDR1 is DFQATT, CDR2 SNEGSKA (reference sequence). The CDR3 nucleotides are TGCAGTGCTAGATCCGGGAGCGGCAATGAGCAGTTCTTC. Its translation is CSARSGSGNEQFF.

The chain employs TRBV12-3 or TRBV12-4 and TRBJ2-3; 7 bases are shared with TRBD1. The V and J ends lost 6 bases and 0 bases, in that order; junction bases with no gene match: 6. CDR3 size: 15 residues. The CDR3: CASRSDRVSTDTQYF. The CDR3 DNA reads as TGTGCCAGCAGATCTGACAGGGTTAGCACAGATACGCAGTATTTT.

Only a few counts were recorded for this clonotype. The chain combines TRBV10-3 with TRBJ1-1; TRBD1 matches at 7 bases. V was clipped by 6 bases and J by 1 base; unmatched bases: 11. CDR3 length: 16 amino acids. Germline CDR1 is ENHRY and CDR2 is SYGVKD. CDR3 bases: TGTGCCATCAGGGGCGACGACAGGGCTAGGAACACTGAAGCTTTCTTT. Translating it yields CAIRGDDRARNTEAFF.

This clonotype was found a few times. V is TRBV6-1 and J is TRBJ2-1; 12 bases are a match to TRBD1. Germline assignment: CDR1 MNHNS and CDR2 SASEGT. The ends lost 6 bases at V and 10 bases at J; junction bases unmatched: 10. The CDR3 is 15 residues long. The CDR3: CASRPGTGGMLEQFF. The DNA for the CDR3 is TGTGCCAGCAGGCCTGGGACAGGGGGCATGTTGGAGCAGTTCTTC.

This clonotype was seen many times. The chain joins TRBV5-1 to TRBJ2-2; perhaps TRBD2 as D (5 bases). Trimming shortened V by 0 bases and J by 0 bases, and 18 bases separated the two germline ends. Germline CDR1 and CDR2: SGHRS and YFSETQ. This CDR3 is 19 amino acids long. The CDR3 DNA reads TGCGCCAGCAGCTTGGCCCGAGGGCCCACAGATCCGAACACCGGGGAGCTGTTTTTT. Its protein is CASSLARGPTDPNTGELFF. The full variable domain, its missing parts supplied by reference TRBV5-1 and TRBJ2-2, is KAGVTQTPRYLIKTRGQQVTLSCSPISGHRSVSWYQQTPGQGLQFLFEYFSETQRNKGNFPGRFSGRQFSNSRSEMNVSTLELGDSALYLCASSLARGPTDPNTGELFFGEGSRLTVL.

This clonotype was seen a few times. The chain recombines TRBV20-1 with TRBJ1-5; D ambiguous. The CDR3 runs 14 residues. V shed 6 bases and J shed 0 bases, with 12 bases lying between them. The germline CDR1 and CDR2 sequences are DFQATT and SNEGSKA (reference sequence). CDR3 sequence: CSAINVNSNQPQHF. As DNA, the CDR3 is TGCAGTGCCATCAATGTTAATAGCAATCAGCCCCAGCATTTT.